The rows below give T cell receptor beta chains drawn from one sample of a study of control samples from healthy donors and cancer patients. Some clones are missing from TCRdb's copy, which holds only in-frame ones; the method was immunoSEQ multiplex PCR. This sample has 150,000 or so clones, with 80% to 95% found just once. Sequencing input: blood. Receptors were obtained from a man aged 18 to 29 in good health. The CDR3 runs from the conserved cysteine through the conserved F or W. D genes are given only for firm matches. Size is omitted from some rows. Given values are once, few, many or a class for expanded clones.

J gene,V gene,CDR3 length,D gene,clone size,CDR3 DNA,CDR3 protein
TRBJ1-1,TRBV19,11,.,.,TGTGCCAGTAGTATCTGGGCAGAAGCTTTCTTT,CASSIWAEAFF
TRBJ1-3,TRBV5-6,11,.,.,TGTGCCAGCAGCCGAAGAAACACCATATATTTT,CASSRRNTIYF
TRBJ1-5,TRBV7-2,16,.,.,TGTGCCAGCAGCTTAGGGCGAGATTATAGCAATCAGCCCCAGCATTTT,CASSLGRDYSNQPQHF
TRBJ1-2,TRBV7-9,13,TRBD1,.,TGTGCCAGCAGCCAATGGACAGGGGGCGGCTACACCTTC,CASSQWTGGGYTF
TRBJ2-1,TRBV4-2,18,TRBD2,.,TGTGCCAGCAGCCAAGGGTTCTTGCGGGGGAGCTCCTACAATGAGCAGTTCTTC,CASSQGFLRGSSYNEQFF
TRBJ1-6,TRBV6-5,15,.,.,TGTGCCAGCAGGCCCACAGGGACGATCAATTCACCCCTCCACTTT,CASRPTGTINSPLHF
TRBJ1-1,TRBV7-2,17,TRBD1,many,TGTGCCAGCAGCTCGTTCCCCAGGGGGCCGCGAAGCACTGAAGCTTTCTTT,CASSSFPRGPRSTEAFF
TRBJ2-5,TRBV7-2,18,TRBD1,.,TGTGCCAGCAGCCTTCTAGGACAGGGATTCTCGGCACAAGAGACCCAGTACTTC,CASSLLGQGFSAQETQYF
TRBJ2-1,TRBV3-1/TRBV3-2,13,.,.,TGTGCCAGCATGACGTCAGGGGTAAATGAGCAGTTCTTC,CASMTSGVNEQFF
TRBJ1-3,TRBV7-9,18,.,.,TGTGCCAGCAGCCCTTCCATCTCGGGCCGATCAAGGGTGGACACCATATATTTT,CASSPSISGRSRVDTIYF
TRBJ2-3,TRBV6-5,15,.,.,TGTGCCAGCAGGGTAGGCGGGGCGAGCACAGATACGCAGTATTTT,CASRVGGASTDTQYF
TRBJ1-2,TRBV11-2,14,.,.,TGTGCCAGCAGCTCAGGGGACGGGACCTATGGCTACACCTTC,CASSSGDGTYGYTF
TRBJ2-7,TRBV18,13,.,once,TGTGCCAGCTCACCACCGGGGTCCTACGAGCAGTACTTC,CASSPPGSYEQYF
TRBJ2-5,TRBV3-1/TRBV3-2,14,.,.,TGTGCCAGCAGCCAAGATCTTAGTATACAGACCCAGTACTTC,CASSQDLSIQTQYF
TRBJ1-4,TRBV12-5,16,TRBD1,.,TGTGCTAGTGGCGTCGACAGGGCCCCAACTAATGAAAAACTGTTTTTT,CASGVDRAPTNEKLFF
TRBJ1-4,TRBV11-2,16,.,.,TGTGCCAGCAGCTCGGGACCCGTTAGGTCTAATGAAAAACTGTTTTTT,CASSSGPVRSNEKLFF
TRBJ1-3,TRBV6-5,13,.,.,TGTGCCAGCAGGAGACAGCAAGGAAACACCATATATTTT,CASRRQQGNTIYF
TRBJ1-6,TRBV6-1,18,TRBD1,.,TGTGCCAGCAGTGAAGCGGTAGGGACAGGGCGTTTTAATTCACCCCTCCACTTT,CASSEAVGTGRFNSPLHF
TRBJ1-2,TRBV3-1/TRBV3-2,14,TRBD1,.,TGTGCCAGCAGCCACCGACAGGGAAGCTATGGCTACACCTTC,CASSHRQGSYGYTF
TRBJ1-2,TRBV6-1,18,TRBD1,.,TGTGCCAGCAGTGAATTTATGACCCAGCAGGGGGCGCGCCGTGGCTACACCTTC,CASSEFMTQQGARRGYTF
TRBJ2-5,TRBV4-2,13,TRBD2,once,TGTGCCAGCAGCTCGGGGGGACAAGAGACCCAGTACTTC,CASSSGGQETQYF
TRBJ2-7,TRBV7-2,14,TRBD1,.,TGTGCCAGCAGCTACACAGGGGAGAGCTACGAGCAGTACTTC,CASSYTGESYEQYF
TRBJ2-3,TRBV10-3,15,TRBD2,once,TGTGCCATCAGTGAGTCTAGCGGGGTCACAGATACGCAGTATTTT,CAISESSGVTDTQYF
TRBJ1-1,TRBV2,13,.,few,TGTGCCAGCAGTCTGAACAGGGATACTGAAGCTTTCTTT,CASSLNRDTEAFF
TRBJ2-3,TRBV5-4,16,TRBD2,.,TGTGCCAGCAGCTCTGAGCGGGGGGGAAGCACAGATACGCAGTATTTT,CASSSERGGSTDTQYF
TRBJ1-2,TRBV10-1,17,.,.,TGCGCCAGCAGAGAAGAAGGGACCACGCGGCCTAACTATGGCTACACCTTC,CASREEGTTRPNYGYTF
TRBJ1-1,TRBV19,13,.,.,TGTGCCAGTAGTCGCCGGGGCTTAACTGAAGCTTTCTTT,CASSRRGLTEAFF
TRBJ2-5,TRBV6-5,15,.,.,TGTGCCAGCAGTTACTCGGGGGGAACAAAAGAGACCCAGTACTTC,CASSYSGGTKETQYF
TRBJ2-2,TRBV7-9,19,TRBD2,.,TGTGCCAGCAGGGCCGGCGGGGAGCGGGGGGCCACGGGCACCGGGGAGCTGTTTTTT,CASRAGGERGATGTGELFF
TRBJ1-2,TRBV5-6,13,.,.,TGTGCCAGCAGCATACCGGGCCTCTATGGCTACACCTTC,CASSIPGLYGYTF
TRBJ2-5,TRBV9,16,.,.,TGTGCCAGCAGCCCCCCAGGCGGGGAGTTCCAAGAGACCCAGTACTTC,CASSPPGGEFQETQYF
TRBJ1-6,TRBV18,14,.,.,TGTGCCAGCTCACCACGGACGGGAGATTCACCCCTCCACTTT,CASSPRTGDSPLHF
TRBJ1-2,TRBV11-2,13,.,.,TGTGCCAGCAGCTGGACGGTGAACTATGGCTACACCTTC,CASSWTVNYGYTF
TRBJ2-6,TRBV6-5,15,.,.,TGTGCCAGCAGTCCACGAAAGTCTGGGGCCAACGTCCTGACTTTC,CASSPRKSGANVLTF
TRBJ1-2,TRBV21-1,16,.,.,TGTGCCAGCAGCAAAGGGGAGGAACAGGGGGGCTATGGCTACACCTTC,CASSKGEEQGGYGYTF
TRBJ1-4,TRBV10-3,15,TRBD1,once,TGTGCCATCAGCCCCTCACAGGGGGCGCTTGAAAAACTGTTTTTT,CAISPSQGALEKLFF
TRBJ2-1,TRBV15,14,.,.,TGTGCCACCAGCAGGGCCGGACAGTTTGACGAGCAGTTCTTC,CATSRAGQFDEQFF
TRBJ2-5,TRBV5-4,15,TRBD2,.,TGTGCCAGCAGGGGAGCGGGGGACCTAGTGGAGACCCAGTACTTC,CASRGAGDLVETQYF
TRBJ1-5,TRBV25-1,14,.,.,TGTGCCAGCAGTGACGGGGAGATCGATCAGCCCCAGCATTTT,CASSDGEIDQPQHF
TRBJ1-1,TRBV5-1,12,.,.,TGCGCCAGCAGCTTGGGGCAGTATGGAGCTTTCTTT,CASSLGQYGAFF
TRBJ2-3,TRBV15,16,TRBD2,.,TGTGCCACCAGCAGAGGCCTACTAGCGGGGGCAGATACGCAGTATTTT,CATSRGLLAGADTQYF